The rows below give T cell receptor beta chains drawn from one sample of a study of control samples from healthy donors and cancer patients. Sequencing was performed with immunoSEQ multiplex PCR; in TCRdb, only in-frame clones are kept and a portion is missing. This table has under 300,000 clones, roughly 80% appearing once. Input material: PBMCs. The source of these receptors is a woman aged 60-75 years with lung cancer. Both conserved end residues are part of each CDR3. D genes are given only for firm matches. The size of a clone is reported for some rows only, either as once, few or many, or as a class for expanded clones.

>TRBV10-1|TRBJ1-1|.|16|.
CASSESGGPRNTEAFF
TGCGCCAGCAGTGAGTCTGGGGGACCTCGGAACACTGAAGCTTTCTTT
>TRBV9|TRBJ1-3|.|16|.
CASSATRLPSENTIYF
TGTGCCAGCAGCGCAACCAGACTCCCATCAGAAAACACCATATATTTT
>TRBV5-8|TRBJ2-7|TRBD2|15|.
CASSPTSGSVYEQYF
TGTGCCAGCAGTCCGACTAGCGGGAGTGTTTACGAGCAGTACTTC
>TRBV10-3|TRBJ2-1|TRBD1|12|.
CAISQDRGGEVF
TGTGCCATCAGCCAGGACAGGGGCGGGGAGGTCTTC
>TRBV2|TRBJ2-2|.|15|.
CASRPGGGWTGELFF
TGTGCCAGCAGACCCGGGGGAGGATGGACCGGGGAGCTGTTTTTT
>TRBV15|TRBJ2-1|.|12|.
CATSILTDEQFF
TGTGCCACCAGCATCCTGACGGACGAGCAGTTCTTC
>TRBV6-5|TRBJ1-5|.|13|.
CASSTDLAQPQHF
TGTGCCAGCAGCACCGACTTAGCTCAGCCCCAGCATTTT
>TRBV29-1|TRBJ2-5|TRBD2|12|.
CSVTSGQETQYF
TGCAGCGTTACTAGCGGGCAAGAGACCCAGTACTTC
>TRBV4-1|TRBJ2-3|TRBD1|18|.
CASSQEWGQGRSRDTQYF
TGCGCCAGCAGCCAAGAATGGGGACAGGGTAGATCGCGGGATACGCAGTATTTT
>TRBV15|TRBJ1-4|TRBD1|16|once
CATSPGQGGTNEKLFF
TGTGCCACCAGCCCTGGACAGGGAGGTACTAATGAAAAACTGTTTTTT
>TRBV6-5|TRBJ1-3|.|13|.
CASSPTPGNTIYF
TGTGCCAGCAGTCCAACTCCTGGAAACACCATATATTTT
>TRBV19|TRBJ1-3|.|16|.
CASSPFAARPGNTIYF
TGTGCCAGTAGTCCCTTTGCGGCCAGGCCTGGAAACACCATATATTTT
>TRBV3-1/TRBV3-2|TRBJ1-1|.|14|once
CASSQFDRNTEAFF
TGTGCCAGCAGCCAATTCGACCGTAATACTGAAGCTTTCTTT
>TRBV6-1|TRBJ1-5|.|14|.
CASSEARRDTTQHF
TGTGCCAGCAGTGAAGCGAGGAGGGACACGACCCAGCATTTT
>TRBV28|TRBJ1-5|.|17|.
CASSFALGGDSNQPQHF
TGTGCCAGCAGTTTTGCCCTTGGGGGGGATAGCAATCAGCCCCAGCATTTT
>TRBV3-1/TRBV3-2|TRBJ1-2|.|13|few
CASSPTKDYGYTF
TGTGCCAGCAGCCCAACAAAGGACTATGGCTACACCTTC
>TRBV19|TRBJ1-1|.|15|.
CASSIESLRDTEAFF
TGTGCCAGTAGTATAGAATCCCTTAGGGACACTGAAGCTTTCTTT
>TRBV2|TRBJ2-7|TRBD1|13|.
CASHQGAPYEQYF
TGTGCCAGCCATCAGGGGGCCCCCTACGAGCAGTACTTC
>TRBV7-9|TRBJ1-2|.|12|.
CASSLISDGYTF
TGTGCCAGCAGCTTAATTTCGGATGGCTACACCTTC
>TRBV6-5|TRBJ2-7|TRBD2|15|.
CASNPTSGGNYEQYF
TGTGCCAGCAATCCTACTAGCGGGGGGAACTACGAGCAGTACTTC
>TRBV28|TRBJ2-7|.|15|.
CASSFRDNKVLRQYF
TGTGCCAGCAGTTTTAGGGACAATAAGGTACTTCGGCAGTACTTC
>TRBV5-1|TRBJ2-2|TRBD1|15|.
CASSLAGTDTGELFF
TGCGCCAGCAGCTTGGCGGGGACAGACACCGGGGAGCTGTTTTTT
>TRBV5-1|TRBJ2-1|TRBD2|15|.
CASSLNSGSYNEQFF
TGCGCCAGCAGTCTTAATAGCGGGAGCTACAATGAGCAGTTCTTC
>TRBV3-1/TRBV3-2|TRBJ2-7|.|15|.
CASSQDSWTSNEQYF
TGTGCCAGCAGCCAAGATTCATGGACAAGCAACGAGCAGTACTTC
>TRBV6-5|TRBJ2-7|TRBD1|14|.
CASNRDRGSYEQYF
TGTGCCAGCAACCGGGACAGGGGTTCCTACGAGCAGTACTTC
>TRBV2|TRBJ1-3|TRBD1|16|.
CASRATGTGGRYTIYF
TGTGCCAGCAGGGCTACCGGGACAGGGGGTAGATACACCATATATTTT
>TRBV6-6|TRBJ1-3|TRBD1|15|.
CASSFTGVAGNTIYF
TGTGCCAGCAGTTTTACAGGGGTCGCTGGAAACACCATATATTTT
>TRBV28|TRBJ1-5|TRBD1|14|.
CASSQGGGDQPQHF
TGTGCCAGCAGCCAGGGGGGGGGCGATCAGCCCCAGCATTTT
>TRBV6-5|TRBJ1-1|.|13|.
CATRVGSNTEAFF
TGTGCCACCCGGGTGGGCAGTAACACTGAAGCTTTCTTT
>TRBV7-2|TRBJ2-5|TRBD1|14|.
CASSPRQGRETQYF
TGTGCCAGCAGCCCCCGACAGGGTCGGGAGACCCAGTACTTC
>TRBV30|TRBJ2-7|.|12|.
CAWGPGTYEQYF
TGTGCCTGGGGGCCGGGGACCTACGAGCAGTACTTC
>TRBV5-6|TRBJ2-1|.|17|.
CASSLTRDSYSYNEQFF
TGTGCCAGCAGCTTGACGCGGGACTCCTACTCCTACAATGAGCAGTTCTTC
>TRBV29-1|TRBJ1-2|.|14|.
CSVETAHEAYGYTF
TGCAGCGTTGAAACAGCCCACGAGGCCTATGGCTACACCTTC
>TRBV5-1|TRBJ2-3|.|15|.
CASSPSPGSTDTQYF
TGCGCCAGCAGCCCAAGTCCTGGGAGCACAGATACGCAGTATTTT
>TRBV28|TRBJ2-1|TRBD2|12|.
CALGNSGRAQFF
TGTGCCCTCGGAAACAGCGGGAGAGCTCAGTTCTTC
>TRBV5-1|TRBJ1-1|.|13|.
CASSSGDNTEAFF
TGCGCCAGCAGCTCCGGGGACAACACTGAAGCTTTCTTT
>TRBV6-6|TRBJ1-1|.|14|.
CASISGTGNTEAFF
TGTGCCAGCATTTCCGGGACGGGGAACACTGAAGCTTTCTTT
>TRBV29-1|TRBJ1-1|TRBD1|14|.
CSAQGPLVNTEAFF
TGCAGCGCACAGGGGCCATTAGTGAACACTGAAGCTTTCTTT
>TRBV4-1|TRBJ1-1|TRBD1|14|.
CASSQPTGDIEAFF
TGCGCCAGCAGCCAACCGACAGGGGATATTGAAGCTTTCTTT
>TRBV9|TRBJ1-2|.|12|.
CASSRSRGGYTF
TGTGCCAGCAGCAGGAGCAGAGGGGGCTACACCTTC
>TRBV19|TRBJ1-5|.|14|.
CASSRGTGWEPQHF
TGTGCCAGTAGTAGGGGAACAGGGTGGGAGCCCCAGCATTTT
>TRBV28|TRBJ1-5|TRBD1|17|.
CASSGTGGPLGQQPQHF
TGTGCCAGCAGTGGGACAGGGGGTCCTCTAGGTCAGCAGCCCCAGCATTTT
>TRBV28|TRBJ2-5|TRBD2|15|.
CASSRTSGIQETQYF
TGTGCCAGCTCTCGGACTAGCGGTATTCAAGAGACCCAGTACTTC
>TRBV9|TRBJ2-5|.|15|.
CASSVEGGLQETQYF
TGTGCCAGCAGCGTAGAGGGCGGACTCCAAGAGACCCAGTACTTC
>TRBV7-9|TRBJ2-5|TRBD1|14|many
CASNGQGAYETQYF
TGTGCCAGCAATGGACAGGGGGCCTATGAGACCCAGTACTTC
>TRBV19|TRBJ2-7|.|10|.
CASSPVEQYF
TGTGCCAGTAGTCCCGTGGAGCAGTACTTC
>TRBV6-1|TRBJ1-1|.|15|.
CASSELGRTYTEAFF
TGTGCCAGCAGTGAACTTGGACGTACTTACACTGAAGCTTTCTTT
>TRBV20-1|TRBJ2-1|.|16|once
CSASGLGRLSYNEQFF
TGCAGTGCTAGTGGCCTGGGTAGACTCTCCTACAATGAGCAGTTCTTC
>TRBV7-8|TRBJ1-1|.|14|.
CASTRSHGGTEAFF
TGTGCCAGCACCCGATCCCACGGGGGCACTGAAGCTTTCTTT
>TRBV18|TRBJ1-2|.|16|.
CASSPQGSLANYGYTF
TGTGCCAGCTCACCCCAAGGTAGTCTAGCCAACTATGGCTACACCTTC
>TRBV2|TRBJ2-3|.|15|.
CASRGRTSSEDTQYF
TGTGCCAGCAGAGGACGGACTTCCTCGGAGGATACGCAGTATTTT
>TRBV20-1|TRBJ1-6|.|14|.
CSASPTSGESPLHF
TGCAGTGCTAGTCCGACTTCAGGAGAATCACCCCTCCACTTT
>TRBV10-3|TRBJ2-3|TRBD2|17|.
CAISDPRLAGGTDTQYF
TGTGCCATCAGTGATCCTCGGCTAGCGGGAGGAACAGATACGCAGTATTTT
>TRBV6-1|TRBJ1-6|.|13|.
CASSDSFGSPLHF
TGTGCCAGCAGTGACAGTTTTGGCTCACCCCTCCACTTT
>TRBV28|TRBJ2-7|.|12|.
CASSAWSYEQYF
TGTGCCAGCAGTGCCTGGAGCTACGAGCAGTACTTC
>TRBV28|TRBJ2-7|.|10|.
CASSLYEQYF
TGTGCCAGCAGTTTATACGAGCAGTACTTC
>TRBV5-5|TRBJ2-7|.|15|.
CASSPAGLESYEQYF
TGTGCCAGCAGCCCGGCGGGTCTAGAAAGCTACGAGCAGTACTTC
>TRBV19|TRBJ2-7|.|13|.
CASSNSGDYEQYF
TGTGCCAGTAGTAATTCAGGGGACTACGAGCAGTACTTC
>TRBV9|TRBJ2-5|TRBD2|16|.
CASSVVAIAGEETQYF
TGTGCCAGCAGCGTAGTCGCAATAGCGGGGGAAGAGACCCAGTACTTC
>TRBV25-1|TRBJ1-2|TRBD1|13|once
CASRRTGTYGYTF
TGTGCCAGCAGGCGGACAGGGACCTATGGCTACACCTTC